This record looks at one T cell receptor (beta chain) sequence and its context. Antigen unknown. This sample was included in a study of beta chain features in type 1 diabetes. General study results and limits: In every one of the four CD4+ subsets, TCRB CDR3s were moderately but significantly shorter in Type 1 diabetes patients. Healthy donors had naive, central memory and Treg TCRB repertoires that appeared less similar than those seen among patients.

The entirety of the isolated RNA underwent reverse transcription, so expressed TCRB transcripts were sequenced. Profiled with immunoSEQ multiplex PCR; TCRdb holds only in-frame clones, not every one. The top ten hold roughly 0.99% of the sample, which has more than 300,000 clones, around 9.3% seen once. The source material was central memory CD4+ T cells from blood. The sequence was collected from a man under 40 with type 1 diabetes.

The CDR3 loop reads CASGFLDGLSTDTQYF. In DNA form, the CDR3 reads TGTGCCAGCGGCTTCCTGGACGGTCTTAGCACAGATACGCAGTATTTT. The chain carries TRBV27 and TRBJ2-3; D call uncertain. This CDR3 contains 16 residues. V lost 8 bases and J 0 bases, leaving 18 bases between the germline ends. Germline V lookup: CDR1 MNHEY, CDR2 SMNVEV (reference sequence).